Each of the 27 T cell receptor beta chains below was sequenced from the same sample in a study of OX40 agonist ivuxolimab in advanced cancers. Measured with immunoSEQ multiplex PCR; TCRdb has only the in-frame clones, and not every one. The table shows about 59,000 clones, with about 83% occurring only once. This specimen consisted of CD4+ or CD8+ T cells sorted from blood, obtained in a trial of the OX40 agonist ivuxolimab. These receptor sequences come from an adult with an advanced solid tumor such as melanoma, head and neck, liver or kidney cancer.

This clone was counted a few times. The chain joins TRBV6-1 to TRBJ2-5; TRBD1 agrees at 7 bases. Germline assignment: CDR1 MNHNS and CDR2 SASEGT. The trim removed 6 bases at V and 2 bases at J, leaving 3 bases unmatched. The CDR3 is 13 residues long. The DNA for the CDR3 is TGTGCCAGCAGAGGGACAGCTCAAGAGACCCAGTACTTC. It specifies CASRGTAQETQYF.

The V and J genes are TRBV7-6 and TRBJ2-1; D uncertain. The germline gives CDR1 SGHVS, CDR2 FNYEAQ. V lost 5 bases to trimming and J lost 3 bases, with 8 bases between them. This CDR3 region has 13 residues. CDR3 nucleotide sequence: TGTGCCAGCAGCCCAGGAATCTACAATGAGCAGTTCTTC. Protein product: CASSPGIYNEQFF.

The V and J genes are TRBV1 and TRBJ2-3. TRBV1 is shown as a pseudogene. The CDR3 is made up of 17 amino acids. The CDR3 loop reads CTSSHEPRGLGTDTQYF. CDR3 coding DNA: TGCACCAGCAGCCATGAGCCCCGGGGGCTGGGCACAGATACGCAGTATTTT.

The chain couples TRBV11-2 to TRBJ1-4; 7 bases match TRBD1. Germline V gene data show CDR1 as SGHAT and CDR2 as FQNNGV. This CDR3 region has 15 residues. Unmatched junction bases numbered 11, after V lost 5 bases and J lost 8 bases. The CDR3 DNA follows: TGTGCCAGCAGCGCAGGACAGGCCCAGGAGGAAAAACTGTTTTTT. Amino acids: CASSAGQAQEEKLFF.

The chain recombines TRBV5-1 with TRBJ2-5; maybe TRBD2 (6 bases). The J call may be mistaken, given a closer DNA end match to TRBJ2-7. The CDR3 is 13 amino acids. Germline V lookup: CDR1 SGHRS, CDR2 YFSETQ. The CDR3 reads CASSWGVAYEQYF. The CDR3 DNA follows: TGCGCCAGCAGCTGGGGGGTAGCCTACGAGCAGTACTTC.

J is TRBJ1-2 and V is TRBV6-5; D might be TRBD1 (6 bases). Trimming took off 0 bases at V and 2 bases at J, with 7 bases between the two ends. Looked up from germline, CDR1 is MNHEY and CDR2 is SVGAGI. The CDR3 consists of 14 residues. In DNA, the CDR3 is TGTGCCAGCAGTTACTCCGGACAGAACTATGGCTACACCTTC. Protein sequence: CASSYSGQNYGYTF.

This clone appeared a few times. In nucleotides, the CDR3 is TGTGCCAGCAGCGTTGTGCCGGGAAGTCGGGAGACCCAGTACTTC. It yields the protein CASSVVPGSRETQYF. The rearrangement joins TRBV9 to TRBJ2-5, with a weak D call TRBD2 (5 bases). V dropped 2 bases and J dropped 5 bases, with 16 bases sitting between them. The V gene's germline CDR1 is SGDLS and CDR2 YYNGEE. This CDR3 is 15 amino acids long.

The chain joins TRBV5-1 to TRBJ2-3; a possible D gene is TRBD2 (6 bases). Germline V gives CDR1 SGHRS, CDR2 YFSETQ. Trimming stripped 2 bases from V and 2 bases from J, with 9 bases between. The CDR3 contains 14 residues. DNA for the CDR3: TGCGCCAGCAGCTTAGGAGGGATCACAGATACGCAGTATTTT. Its protein is CASSLGGITDTQYF.

The chain links TRBV11-2 to TRBJ2-7, with TRBD2 identical over 12 bases. Germline V gives CDR1 SGHAT, CDR2 FQNNGV. V lost 0 bases, J lost 6 bases, and 15 bases stayed unmatched. The CDR3 contains 19 residues. The CDR3 region is CASSLEARRLAGDAGEQYF. The CDR3 DNA is TGTGCCAGCAGCTTAGAGGCCAGGAGACTAGCGGGAGACGCTGGCGAGCAGTACTTC.

The V gene is TRBV19, the J gene TRBJ2-6; D is undetermined. Germline V lookup: CDR1 LNHDA, CDR2 SQIVND (reference sequence). V lost 7 bases and J 4 bases, leaving 17 bases between the germline ends. The CDR3 spans 16 residues. In DNA, the CDR3 is TGTGCCAGTACCCTCGCGGCATTGGGGGGGGCCAACGTCCTGACTTTC. It codes for CASTLAALGGANVLTF.

V usage is TRBV5-1 and J usage is TRBJ2-7; D gene ambiguous. V was pared by 3 bases and J by 2 bases, with 0 bases between. Germline V lookup: CDR1 SGHRS, CDR2 YFSETQ. The CDR3 is 10 amino acids. The CDR3 spells CASSSYEQYF. CDR3 sequence (DNA): TGCGCCAGCAGCTCCTACGAGCAGTACTTC.

Concerning this clone itself: The sample holds other DNA sequences that translate to the same CDR3. This chain links TRBV18 with TRBJ2-7; TRBD2 aligns across 8 bases. The J segment lost 5 bases and the V segment lost 3 bases, leaving 3 bases of the junction unmatched. Germline loops: CDR1 KGHSH, CDR2 LQKENI. This CDR3 is built from 13 residues. The CDR3 DNA follows: TGTGCCAGCTCACCTCCACTAGCGGACGAGCAGTACTTC. Translated, it gives CASSPPLADEQYF.

The chain employs TRBV6-6 and TRBJ1-1; TRBD1 might be the D (5 bases). From germline, CDR1 is MNHNY and CDR2 SVGAGI (reference sequence). The germline V and J ends were trimmed by 6 bases and 7 bases, with 9 bases remaining between them. The CDR3 contains 11 residues. CDR3 region: CASRQRGEAFF. In DNA form, the CDR3 reads TGTGCCAGCAGACAAAGGGGTGAAGCTTTCTTT.

This chain connects TRBV2 to TRBJ2-1; 7 nucleotides align to TRBD1. Germline assignment: CDR1 SNHLY and CDR2 FYNNEI. Trimming removed 6 bases from V and 6 bases from J; junction bases left unmatched: 2. This CDR3 has 12 residues. The CDR3 DNA sequence: TGTGCCAGCAGGGGGGACAGCAATGAGCAGTTCTTC. It encodes CASRGDSNEQFF.

The gene calls are TRBV11-2 and TRBJ1-2; D might be TRBD1 (6 bases). This CDR3 spans 15 amino acids. Germline lookup yields CDR1 SGHAT and CDR2 FQNNGV. V lost 3 bases and J lost 0, with 11 bases in between. The CDR3 here is CASSFGGGTNYGYTF. CDR3 bases: TGTGCCAGCAGCTTTGGGGGGGGCACTAACTATGGCTACACCTTC.

The chain uses TRBV5-5 and TRBJ1-5; 8 bases align to TRBD1. This CDR3 is built from 14 residues. The V segment lost 4 bases and the J segment 3 bases; nucleotides outside the gene matches: 3. Per the germline V gene, CDR1 is SGHKS and CDR2 is YYEKEE (reference sequence). The CDR3 sequence is CASSDQGANQPQHF. The CDR3 nucleotides are TGTGCCAGCAGCGATCAGGGGGCCAATCAGCCCCAGCATTTT.

The chain is built from TRBV9 and TRBJ2-2, with D perhaps given as TRBD1 or TRBD2 (5 bases each). Germline V gives CDR1 SGDLS, CDR2 YYNGEE. The V end lost 6 bases, the J end lost 5 bases, and 14 bases lay between the germline ends. The CDR3 covers 14 residues. The CDR3 reads CASTSHGATGELFF. Written as DNA, the CDR3 is TGTGCCAGCACCAGCCACGGGGCTACCGGGGAGCTGTTTTTT.

The chain carries TRBV2 and TRBJ2-7; D not certain. CDR1 is SNHLY, CDR2 FYNNEI, per germline. The CDR3 extends over 11 amino acids. V lost 4 bases and J 3 bases, leaving 4 bases between the germline ends. The CDR3, as DNA: TGTGCCAGCAGTGTTCTCTACGAGCAGTACTTC. It codes for CASSVLYEQYF.

The rearrangement joins TRBV6-5 to TRBJ2-7; 7 nucleotides match TRBD1. The ends lost 2 bases at V and 1 base at J; junction bases unmatched: 8. CDR3 size: 16 residues. Germline V gene lookup returns CDR1 MNHEY and CDR2 SVGAGI. CDR3 loop: CASSYGGGDRSYEQYF. The CDR3 coding sequence is TGTGCCAGCAGTTACGGCGGTGGGGACAGATCCTACGAGCAGTACTTC.

The genes are TRBV10-3 and TRBJ2-3; 7 nucleotides agree with TRBD1. The CDR3 totals 14 residues. Trimming took 6 bases from V and 2 from J; bases not matched to a gene: 5. Germline V gene data show CDR1 as ENHRY and CDR2 as SYGVKD. The CDR3 here is CAISRDSNTDTQYF. DNA of the CDR3: TGTGCCATCAGCCGGGACAGCAACACAGATACGCAGTATTTT.

V usage is TRBV19 and J usage is TRBJ1-2; D is ambiguous. CDR3 size: 14 residues. The ends were cut back, 3 bases at V and 0 bases at J, with 8 bases in the middle. Germline-derived CDR1 and CDR2 are LNHDA and SQIVND (reference sequence). The CDR3 sequence is CASSITGANYGYTF. The CDR3 DNA reads as TGTGCCAGTAGTATCACGGGAGCTAACTATGGCTACACCTTC.

The chain is built from TRBV7-6 and TRBJ2-5; tentative D call: TRBD1 (5 bases). Germline assignment: CDR1 SGHVS and CDR2 FNYEAQ. There are 16 residues in the CDR3. V was cut by 5 bases and J by 0 bases, with 16 bases left in between. The CDR3 region has the DNA TGTGCCAGCAGCACCCAAAGCGACAGCTACCAAGAGACCCAGTACTTC. It encodes CASSTQSDSYQETQYF.

The rearrangement joins TRBV5-1 to TRBJ2-7; possibly TRBD2 for D (5 bases). V lost 2 bases, J lost 2 bases, and 20 bases lay in between. This CDR3 is 17 amino acids long. Germline V gives CDR1 SGHRS, CDR2 YFSETQ. As DNA, the CDR3 is TGCGCCAGCAGCTTCTTGGACTCGGCTAGTGCCCCCTACGAGCAGTACTTC. Protein: CASSFLDSASAPYEQYF.

This clone was seen only a few times. The chain uses TRBV29-1 and TRBJ2-1; D uncertain. Germline assignment: CDR1 SQVTM and CDR2 ANQGSEA. Trimming took off 5 bases at V and 10 bases at J, with 9 bases between the two ends. This CDR3 comprises 10 residues. CDR3 residues: CSVQTIEQFF. The CDR3, as DNA: TGCAGCGTTCAGACAATAGAGCAGTTCTTC.

The chain employs TRBV6-5 and TRBJ2-1; D is ambiguous. The CDR3 totals 14 residues. From germline, CDR1 is MNHEY and CDR2 SVGAGI. Trimming pared 3 bases from V and 5 bases from J, leaving 11 bases between. The chain's CDR3 is CASSYTDRDNEQFF. CDR3 nucleotides: TGTGCCAGCAGTTATACGGACCGTGACAATGAGCAGTTCTTC.

V and J are TRBV14 and TRBJ2-7; D may be TRBD1 or TRBD2 (5 bases each). This CDR3 spans 11 amino acids. The V gene's germline CDR1 is SGHDN and CDR2 FVKESK. With 6 bases removed from V and 7 bases from J, the gap between germline ends came to 10 bases. DNA of the CDR3: TGTGCCAGCAGTGGGGGTCCTGAGCAGTACTTC. It encodes CASSGGPEQYF. Full variable domain (outside the CDR3, taken from reference TRBV14 and TRBJ2-7): EAGVTQFPSHSVIEKGQTVTLRCDPISGHDNLYWYRRVMGKEIKFLLHFVKESKQDESGMPNNRFLAERTGGTYSTLKVQPAELEDSGVYFCASSGGPEQYFGPGTRLTVT.

V is TRBV18 and J is TRBJ1-6, with D perhaps TRBD1 (5 bases). From germline, CDR1 is KGHSH and CDR2 LQKENI. This CDR3 region has 15 residues. V lost 3 bases, J lost 7 bases, and 13 bases lay in between. The DNA for the CDR3 is TGTGCCAGCTCACCGGGGCAGGGAAAAAATTCACCCCTCCACTTT. It translates to CASSPGQGKNSPLHF. The complete variable domain, with remaining parts taken from reference TRBV18 and TRBJ1-6, reads NAGVMQNPRHLVRRRGQEARLRCSPMKGHSHVYWYRQLPEEGLKFMVYLQKENIIDESGMPKERFSAEFPKEGPSILRIQQVVRGDSAAYFCASSPGQGKNSPLHFGNGTRLTVT.